Listed below are T cell receptor beta chains from one sample, sequenced in a study of shared clonotypes between healthy human individuals. The repertoire was sequenced with immunoSEQ multiplex PCR; TCRdb's copy has only in-frame clones and lacks some. The profile shows approximately 500,000 clones, about 79% of them singletons. The sequenced sample was PBMCs. Source of these receptors: a woman between 40 and 50 years old in good health. Some clones in this sample may be carry-over from other donors' samples. CDR3s include the opening cysteine and the closing phenylalanine or tryptophan. Fields, in order: clone size, V gene, J gene, D gene, CDR3 DNA, CDR3 protein. D genes are given only for firm matches. Size values are once, few and many counts, or a class for expanded clones, and some rows have none.

clone size: -; V gene: TRBV5-5; J gene: TRBJ2-5; D gene: -; CDR3 DNA: TGTGCCAGCAGCCCGGGACATGAGTACCAAGAGACCCAGTACTTC; CDR3 protein: CASSPGHEYQETQYF
clone size: -; V gene: TRBV11-2; J gene: TRBJ2-1; D gene: TRBD2; CDR3 DNA: TGTGCCAGCAGGCCTACTAGCGGGAGCAATGAGCAGTTCTTC; CDR3 protein: CASRPTSGSNEQFF
clone size: -; V gene: TRBV30; J gene: TRBJ2-7; D gene: -; CDR3 DNA: TGTGCCTGGACCCACAGGGTCGAGCAGTACTTC; CDR3 protein: CAWTHRVEQYF
clone size: -; V gene: TRBV6-5; J gene: TRBJ2-7; D gene: TRBD2; CDR3 DNA: TGTGCCAGCAGTTACTCTGGGACTAGCGGCTCCTACGAGCAGTACTTC; CDR3 protein: CASSYSGTSGSYEQYF
clone size: -; V gene: TRBV18; J gene: TRBJ1-1; D gene: -; CDR3 DNA: TGTGCCAGCTCACCCGCTGGCAGGGGTCCTGAAGCTTTCTTT; CDR3 protein: CASSPAGRGPEAFF
clone size: -; V gene: TRBV6-5; J gene: TRBJ2-6; D gene: -; CDR3 DNA: TGTGCCAGCAGTTACTCGTTCCGGGCTGGGGCCAACGTCCTGACTTTC; CDR3 protein: CASSYSFRAGANVLTF
clone size: -; V gene: TRBV28; J gene: TRBJ2-4; D gene: TRBD1; CDR3 DNA: TGTGCCAGCAGTCGACAGGGGGGTCCTGCCAAAAACATTCAGTACTTC; CDR3 protein: CASSRQGGPAKNIQYF
clone size: -; V gene: TRBV27; J gene: TRBJ2-7; D gene: -; CDR3 DNA: TGTGCCAGCACCCCAGCAGGGTACAATACCTACGAGCAGTACTTC; CDR3 protein: CASTPAGYNTYEQYF
clone size: -; V gene: TRBV7-9; J gene: TRBJ2-7; D gene: -; CDR3 DNA: TGTGCCAGCAGCTTAGGGGGGTCCGGCGAGCAGTACTTC; CDR3 protein: CASSLGGSGEQYF
clone size: -; V gene: TRBV9; J gene: TRBJ2-7; D gene: -; CDR3 DNA: TGTGCCAGCAGCGCCGGGAGCCAAGCCGAATACGAGCAGTACTTC; CDR3 protein: CASSAGSQAEYEQYF
clone size: few; V gene: TRBV7-8; J gene: TRBJ2-1; D gene: TRBD2; CDR3 DNA: TGTGCCAGCAGCCCCCGAGGGCTAGCGGGAAGAGAGCAGTTCTTC; CDR3 protein: CASSPRGLAGREQFF
clone size: -; V gene: TRBV6-1; J gene: TRBJ1-4; D gene: -; CDR3 DNA: TGTGCCAGCAGTGCAGGGTTTGGATGGGAAAAACTGTTTTTT; CDR3 protein: CASSAGFGWEKLFF
clone size: -; V gene: TRBV15; J gene: TRBJ2-7; D gene: -; CDR3 DNA: TGTGCCACCAGCAGAGATATCCCCTACGAGCAGTACTTC; CDR3 protein: CATSRDIPYEQYF
clone size: -; V gene: TRBV6-1; J gene: TRBJ2-7; D gene: TRBD1; CDR3 DNA: TGTGCCAGCAGTGAAGCTGTGACAGGGATCTACGAGCAGTACTTC; CDR3 protein: CASSEAVTGIYEQYF
clone size: -; V gene: TRBV7-2; J gene: TRBJ1-1; D gene: -; CDR3 DNA: TGTGCCAGCAGCTTAGGGACAAATGGGGGGGCTTTCTTT; CDR3 protein: CASSLGTNGGAFF
clone size: -; V gene: TRBV7-4; J gene: TRBJ2-7; D gene: TRBD2; CDR3 DNA: TGTGCCAGCAGCTTAGCGGGACTAGCGGATGCCTACGAGCAGTACTTC; CDR3 protein: CASSLAGLADAYEQYF
clone size: -; V gene: TRBV27; J gene: TRBJ1-5; D gene: -; CDR3 DNA: TGTGCCAGCAGTTTATTGCGGGACTCCAATCAGCCCCAGCATTTT; CDR3 protein: CASSLLRDSNQPQHF
clone size: -; V gene: TRBV19; J gene: TRBJ1-5; D gene: TRBD1; CDR3 DNA: TGTGCCAGTAGTAGTGGGACAGGGAATTTTGCCCAGCATTTT; CDR3 protein: CASSSGTGNFAQHF
clone size: -; V gene: TRBV7-9; J gene: TRBJ2-6; D gene: -; CDR3 DNA: TGTGCCAGCAGCTTATCGCAGGGAAGGGACTCTGGGGCCAACGTCCTGACTTTC; CDR3 protein: CASSLSQGRDSGANVLTF
clone size: -; V gene: TRBV4-1; J gene: TRBJ2-5; D gene: TRBD1; CDR3 DNA: TGCGCCAGCAGCCAAGCCTGGGACAGGGCGGGGGAGACCCAGTACTTC; CDR3 protein: CASSQAWDRAGETQYF
clone size: -; V gene: TRBV9; J gene: TRBJ2-2; D gene: TRBD1; CDR3 DNA: TGTGCCAGCAGCGCGACAGGGGGATACACCGGGGAGCTGTTTTTT; CDR3 protein: CASSATGGYTGELFF
clone size: many; V gene: TRBV28; J gene: TRBJ2-6; D gene: -; CDR3 DNA: TGTGCCAGCAGTCCCGGGGAGTTCTCTGGGGCCAACGTCCTGACTTTC; CDR3 protein: CASSPGEFSGANVLTF
clone size: -; V gene: TRBV9; J gene: TRBJ1-1; D gene: -; CDR3 DNA: TGTGCCAGCAGCCTAGGGGCAGACACTGAAGCTTTCTTT; CDR3 protein: CASSLGADTEAFF
clone size: -; V gene: TRBV5-1; J gene: TRBJ2-7; D gene: TRBD2; CDR3 DNA: TGCGCCAGCAGCTTGGGCGGGACTAGGGTTCAGCAGTACTTC; CDR3 protein: CASSLGGTRVQQYF
clone size: -; V gene: TRBV18; J gene: TRBJ2-2; D gene: -; CDR3 DNA: TGTGCCAGCTCACCAATTGCTGGGGCGAACACCGGGGAGCTGTTTTTT; CDR3 protein: CASSPIAGANTGELFF
clone size: -; V gene: TRBV5-6; J gene: TRBJ2-5; D gene: TRBD2; CDR3 DNA: TGTGCCAGCAGCTTGTACGGGGGGGAGACCCAGTACTTC; CDR3 protein: CASSLYGGETQYF
clone size: -; V gene: TRBV11-2; J gene: TRBJ1-4; D gene: -; CDR3 DNA: TGTGCCAGCAGCTTAGCGCAACTCCCGGGACACCCGAATGAAAAACTGTTTTTT; CDR3 protein: CASSLAQLPGHPNEKLFF
clone size: -; V gene: TRBV7-2; J gene: TRBJ2-7; D gene: -; CDR3 DNA: TGTGCCAGCAGCTTGATCTTGGAGGCCCCCTACGAGCAGTACTTC; CDR3 protein: CASSLILEAPYEQYF
clone size: -; V gene: TRBV7-3; J gene: TRBJ1-1; D gene: TRBD1; CDR3 DNA: TGTGCCAGCAACACCGGACAGGACACTGAAGCTTTCTTT; CDR3 protein: CASNTGQDTEAFF
clone size: -; V gene: TRBV19; J gene: TRBJ1-1; D gene: TRBD1; CDR3 DNA: TGTGCCAGTAGTCCCCCCCCACAGGGGGCACACACTGAAGCTTTCTTT; CDR3 protein: CASSPPPQGAHTEAFF
clone size: once; V gene: TRBV2; J gene: TRBJ1-5; D gene: -; CDR3 DNA: TGTGCCAGCAGGGGCCCGCAGGGGCTTCAGCCCCAGCATTTT; CDR3 protein: CASRGPQGLQPQHF
clone size: few; V gene: TRBV10-2; J gene: TRBJ2-4; D gene: TRBD2; CDR3 DNA: TGCGCCAGCAGTGCCGGGACTAGCGGGTTCCGGGGGTTAGCCAAAAACATTCAGTACTTC; CDR3 protein: CASSAGTSGFRGLAKNIQYF
clone size: many; V gene: TRBV7-2; J gene: TRBJ2-1; D gene: TRBD2; CDR3 DNA: TGTGCCAGCAGCAAATCCGGGACTAGCGGCAATGAGCAGTTCTTC; CDR3 protein: CASSKSGTSGNEQFF
clone size: -; V gene: TRBV5-8; J gene: TRBJ2-1; D gene: TRBD2; CDR3 DNA: TGTGCCAGCAGCGGGAGCGGGAGGGCGTCCTACAATGAGCAGTTCTTC; CDR3 protein: CASSGSGRASYNEQFF
clone size: -; V gene: TRBV7-9; J gene: TRBJ1-2; D gene: -; CDR3 DNA: TGTGCCAGCAGCCCTGAACAGGGATCTCCCTATGGCTACACCTTC; CDR3 protein: CASSPEQGSPYGYTF
clone size: -; V gene: TRBV11-3; J gene: TRBJ2-5; D gene: -; CDR3 DNA: TGTGCCAGCAGCTTATGGCATCAAGAGACCCAGTACTTC; CDR3 protein: CASSLWHQETQYF
clone size: few; V gene: TRBV29-1; J gene: TRBJ2-7; D gene: TRBD2; CDR3 DNA: TGCAGCGTTGTTTTAGCGGGAGAGTTCTCCGAGCAGTACTTC; CDR3 protein: CSVVLAGEFSEQYF
clone size: once; V gene: TRBV6-6; J gene: TRBJ2-5; D gene: TRBD2; CDR3 DNA: TGTGCCACCCGAGATGGCGCGGGAGTTCTCCAAGAGACCCAGTACTTC; CDR3 protein: CATRDGAGVLQETQYF
clone size: many; V gene: TRBV11-2; J gene: TRBJ2-1; D gene: -; CDR3 DNA: TGTGCCAGCAGCTTTGGCGAGCAGTTCTTC; CDR3 protein: CASSFGEQFF
clone size: -; V gene: TRBV7-2; J gene: TRBJ1-2; D gene: -; CDR3 DNA: TGTGCCAGCAGCTTAGACCCTAACAGGCTTACGAACTATGGCTACACCTTC; CDR3 protein: CASSLDPNRLTNYGYTF
clone size: -; V gene: TRBV6-1; J gene: TRBJ2-5; D gene: TRBD1; CDR3 DNA: TGTGCCAGCAGTGACCTTAGGGACAGGGGCCGGGAGACCCAGTACTTC; CDR3 protein: CASSDLRDRGRETQYF